A single sample gave rise to the 14 T cell receptor beta chains below, sequenced in a study of blood T cells in healthy people across ages. Sample-barcoded 5' priming and a J-beta primer mix drove a second PCR of about 6 to 12 cycles. TCRdb re-called the 5' RACE reads with MiXCR, one entry per CDR3 protein. The table records more than 1.4 million distinct CDR3 sequences, 42% of them present only once. Sequencing used blood. The receptors originated from a woman aged 18-35 years in good health.

The CDR3 sequence: CASSESPGPTDTQYF. The CDR3, as DNA: TGTGCCAGCAGTGAATCTCCAGGGCCGACAGATACGCAGTATTTT. The genes are TRBV2 and TRBJ2-3; a possible D gene is TRBD1 (5 bases). This CDR3 is 15 amino acids long. The V and J ends lost 2 bases and 3 bases respectively, with 12 bases between them. CDR1 and CDR2 (germline): SNHLY, FYNNEI. Filled out from reference TRBV2 and TRBJ2-3, the complete variable domain reads EPEVTQTPSHQVTQMGQEVILRCVPISNHLYFYWYRQILGQKVEFLVSFYNNEISEKSEIFDDQFSVERPDGSNFTLKIRSTKLEDSAMYFCASSESPGPTDTQYFGPGTRLTVL.

The chain employs TRBV7-9 and TRBJ2-4; D remains unclear. The V gene's germline CDR1 is SEHNR and CDR2 FQNEAQ (reference sequence). The CDR3 runs to 17 residues. V shed 2 bases and J shed 0 bases, with 14 bases lying between them. For the CDR3, the DNA is TGTGCCAGCAGCTTATGGGTGGACCCCCTAGCCAAAAACATTCAGTACTTC. It translates to CASSLWVDPLAKNIQYF.

This clonotype was counted between two and nine times. Relative to the germline gene, one junction end is altered; a read error may explain this. The V call is TRBV7-7, the J call TRBJ2-7; a weak D match, TRBD2 (5 bases). The CDR3 is 14 amino acids. Germline lookup yields CDR1 SSHAT and CDR2 FNYEAQ (reference sequence). The CDR3 loop reads CASSFGVGSYEQYF. CDR3 DNA sequence: TGTGCTAGCAGCTTCGGGGTCGGTTCCTACGAGCAGTACTTC.

This clonotype was observed a few times. The gene calls are TRBV3-1 and TRBJ1-1; unclear D gene. The CDR3 length is 12 residues. Trimming shortened V by 4 bases and J by 4 bases, and 7 bases separated the two germline ends. In germline, CDR1 is LGHDT, CDR2 YNNKEL (reference sequence). CDR3 region: CASSPFGTEAFF. The CDR3 DNA sequence: TGTGCCAGCAGCCCGTTTGGCACTGAAGCTTTCTTT.

This CDR3 reads CASSQGETEQFF. The CDR3 DNA is TGCGCCAGCAGCCAAGGGGAAACCGAGCAGTTCTTC. This chain uses TRBV4-1 with TRBJ2-1; D gene ambiguous. The germline CDR1 and CDR2 sequences are MGHRA and YSYEKL. The CDR3 spans 12 residues. Trimming removed 1 base at V and 10 bases at J, with 8 bases between.

The chain employs TRBV20-1 and TRBJ2-3, with 9 bases that match TRBD2. Per germline, CDR1 DFQATT and CDR2 SNEGSKA (reference sequence). The CDR3 spans 15 residues. V lost 3 bases and J lost 0; bases outside the gene matches: 4. CDR3 DNA: TGCAGTGCTAGGAAGCGGGGGGCAAGCACAGATACGCAGTATTTT. The encoded protein is CSARKRGASTDTQYF.

The chain recombines TRBV6-5 with TRBJ1-1; D is ambiguous. This CDR3 is built from 17 residues. Germline V gives CDR1 MNHEY, CDR2 SVGAGI. Trimming took 0 bases from V and 0 from J, leaving 14 bases between them. CDR3 loop: CASSYSYRSVMNTEAFF. CDR3 DNA sequence: TGTGCCAGCAGTTACTCGTACAGAAGCGTAATGAACACTGAAGCTTTCTTT.

The chain employs TRBV27 and TRBJ2-7; D not certain. This CDR3 comprises 15 residues. V lost 2 bases and J 1 base, leaving 12 bases between the germline ends. CDR1 and CDR2 from the germline V gene are MNHEY and SMNVEV (reference sequence). The DNA for the CDR3 is TGTGCCAGCAGTTTAATTGTAGGCAGTTCCTACGAGCAGTACTTC. This codes for CASSLIVGSSYEQYF.

The chain joins TRBV28 to TRBJ1-5; no clear D gene. Germline V gene data show CDR1 as MDHEN and CDR2 as SYDVKM. V was shortened by 1 base and J by 4 bases, with 8 bases between the two germline ends. The CDR3 spans 14 residues. CDR3 sequence: CASSLLRKNQPQHF. DNA of the CDR3: TGTGCCAGCAGTTTATTGCGGAAAAATCAGCCCCAGCATTTT.

This chain links TRBV20-1 with TRBJ2-7; 9 bases map to TRBD2. Germline lookup yields CDR1 DFQATT and CDR2 SNEGSKA (reference sequence). CDR3 size: 15 residues. Trimming removed 4 bases from V and 2 bases from J; junction bases left unmatched: 9. CDR3 bases: TGCAGTGCTACGATTGCGACTAGCGGCACCTACGAGCAGTACTTC. It translates to CSATIATSGTYEQYF.

The V call is TRBV20-1, the J call TRBJ2-1; TRBD2 agrees at 7 bases. After removal of 5 bases from V and 1 base from J, the junction contained 8 bases not matched to a gene. The CDR3 runs 15 residues. Germline lookup yields CDR1 DFQATT and CDR2 SNEGSKA (reference sequence). Here the CDR3 DNA reads TGCAGTGCTCCCCCGGCTAGCGGATCCTACAATGAGCAGTTCTTC. Amino acid sequence: CSAPPASGSYNEQFF.

The chain links TRBV20-1 to TRBJ2-5; 13 nucleotides align to TRBD2. From germline, CDR1 is DFQATT and CDR2 SNEGSKA (reference sequence). The CDR3 extends over 13 amino acids. After removal of 8 bases from V and 2 bases from J, the junction contained 2 bases not matched to a gene. For the CDR3, the DNA is TGCAGTAAACTAGCGGGAGGGCAAGAGACCCAGTACTTC. Its translation: CSKLAGGQETQYF.

J is TRBJ2-5 and V is TRBV7-2; 7 bases map to TRBD2. CDR1 and CDR2 (germline): SGHTA, FQGNSA. This CDR3 region has 18 residues. J lost 4 bases, V lost 7 bases, and 21 bases had no gene match. CDR3 loop: CASTTSEDREEVRETQYF. The CDR3 DNA reads as TGTGCCAGCACCACCTCTGAGGACCGGGAGGAGGTTAGAGAGACCCAGTACTTC. Supplemented by reference TRBV7-2 and TRBJ2-5, the full variable domain reads GAGVSQSPSNKVTEKGKDVELRCDPISGHTALYWYRQSLGQGLEFLIYFQGNSAPDKSGLPSDRFSAERTGGSVSTLTIQRTQQEDSAVYLCASTTSEDREEVRETQYFGPGTRLLVL.

The chain is built from TRBV5-4 and TRBJ2-1, with TRBD2 matching over 7 bases. V lost 2 bases, J lost 10 bases, and 9 bases stayed unmatched. The CDR3 has 14 residues. Germline V lookup: CDR1 SGHNT, CDR2 YYREEE (reference sequence). The CDR3 DNA sequence: TGTGCCAGCAGCTTCGCGCGGGAGTTCGGGGAGCAGTTCTTC. As protein: CASSFAREFGEQFF.